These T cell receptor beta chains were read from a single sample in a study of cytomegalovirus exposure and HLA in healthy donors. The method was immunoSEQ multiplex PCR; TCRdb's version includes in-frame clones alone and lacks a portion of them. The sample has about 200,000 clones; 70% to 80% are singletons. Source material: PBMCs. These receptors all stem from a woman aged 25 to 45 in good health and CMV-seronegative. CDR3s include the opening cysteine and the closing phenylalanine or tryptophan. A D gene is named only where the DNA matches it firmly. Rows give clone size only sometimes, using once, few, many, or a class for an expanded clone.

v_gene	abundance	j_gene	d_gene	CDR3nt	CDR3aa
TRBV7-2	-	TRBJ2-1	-	TGTGCCAGCAGCCCTAGGGGACTGTCCTACAATGAGCAGTTCTTC	CASSPRGLSYNEQFF
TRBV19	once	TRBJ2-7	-	TGTGCCAGTAGTAGGCGAGGGTCCCCCTACGAGCAGTACTTC	CASSRRGSPYEQYF
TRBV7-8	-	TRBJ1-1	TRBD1	TGTGCCAGCAGCTTATTCTTCCCGGGACAGGGACTTGAAGCTTTCTTT	CASSLFFPGQGLEAFF
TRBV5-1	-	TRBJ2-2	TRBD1	TGCGCCAGCAGCGAGACAGGGATGGCGAACACCGGGGAGCTGTTTTTT	CASSETGMANTGELFF
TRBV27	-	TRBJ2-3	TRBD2	TGTGCCAGCAGTCCCCGGGGAGGGAGCACAGATACGCAGTATTTT	CASSPRGGSTDTQYF
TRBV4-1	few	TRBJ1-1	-	TGCGCCAGCAGCCCCAGGGATCTGAACACTGAAGCTTTCTTT	CASSPRDLNTEAFF
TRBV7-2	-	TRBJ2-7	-	TGTGCCAGCACCTACTCAGGCAGGATGGCGTACGAGCAGTACTTC	CASTYSGRMAYEQYF
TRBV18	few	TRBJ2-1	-	TGTGCCAGCACTACTAGCCTGACTGACAATGAGCAGTTCTTC	CASTTSLTDNEQFF
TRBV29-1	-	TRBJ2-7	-	TGCAGCATTGGTTCGGGTGGTTTGAGGGAGCAGTACTTC	CSIGSGGLREQYF
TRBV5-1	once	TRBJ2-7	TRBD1	TGCGCCAGCAGCTTGGGACAGGGGAACAACGAGCAGTACTTC	CASSLGQGNNEQYF
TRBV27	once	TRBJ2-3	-	TGTGCCAGCAGTTACATCCCACATAGCACAGATACGCAGTATTTT	CASSYIPHSTDTQYF
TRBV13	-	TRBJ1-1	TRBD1	TGTGCCAGCAGCGTGGACAGGGTTGAAGCTTTCTTT	CASSVDRVEAFF
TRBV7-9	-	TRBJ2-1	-	TGTGCCAGCAGCATGAAACACCAGGGAAGCAATGAGCAGTTCTTC	CASSMKHQGSNEQFF
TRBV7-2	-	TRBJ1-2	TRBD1	TGTGCCAGCAGCTTCCTTGGTGGGGGGACAGTGAATGGCTACACCTTC	CASSFLGGGTVNGYTF
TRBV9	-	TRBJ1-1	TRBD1	TGTGCCAGCAGCCCACCGGGACAGGGGGTTTATCGTGTATCGAAAACTGAAGCTTTCTTT	CASSPPGQGVYRVSKTEAFF
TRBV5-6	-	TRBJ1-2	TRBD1	TGTGCCAGCAGCTTGGCCCTGACAGGGAACTATGGCTACACCTTC	CASSLALTGNYGYTF
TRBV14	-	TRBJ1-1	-	TGTGCCAGCAGCCATTGCCCTACAGGGATGAACACTGAAGCTTTCTTT	CASSHCPTGMNTEAFF
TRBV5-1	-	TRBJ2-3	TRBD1	TGCGCCAGCAGCCAAGGGACAGGGAGCAGGGCAGATACGCAGTATTTT	CASSQGTGSRADTQYF
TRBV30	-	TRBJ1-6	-	TGTGCCTGGAGTGTAGGAGGAGGGGCCCCTTCACCCCTCCACTTT	CAWSVGGGAPSPLHF
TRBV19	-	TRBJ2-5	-	TGTGCCAGTAGTATAGATCTAGGACAGATCCAAGAGACCCAGTACTTC	CASSIDLGQIQETQYF
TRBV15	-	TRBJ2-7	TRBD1	TGTGCCACCAGCAGATTGCCGGGACAGGGGCGTGACTACGAGCAGTACTTC	CATSRLPGQGRDYEQYF
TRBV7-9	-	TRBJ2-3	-	TGTGCCAGCAGCTTCCAGATAACAGATACGCAGTATTTT	CASSFQITDTQYF
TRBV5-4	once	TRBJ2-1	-	TGTGCCAGCAGCTTGGAAGTTTGGCGGGCTTCCTACAATGAGCAGTTCTTC	CASSLEVWRASYNEQFF
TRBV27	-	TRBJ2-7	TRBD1	TGTGCCAGCAGTTTATCCTGGACAGGCTCATCCTACGAGCAGTACTTC	CASSLSWTGSSYEQYF
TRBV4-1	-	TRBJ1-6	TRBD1	TGCGCCAGCAGCGGACAGACAGGGGGCCTAGGATCACCCCTCCACTTT	CASSGQTGGLGSPLHF
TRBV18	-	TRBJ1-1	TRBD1	TGTGCCAGCTCACCGTTGGACAGGGGTGTCACTGAAGCTTTCTTT	CASSPLDRGVTEAFF
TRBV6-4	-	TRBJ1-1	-	TGTGCCAGCAGTGACTCTTACAGCACTGAAGCTTTCTTT	CASSDSYSTEAFF
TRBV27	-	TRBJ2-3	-	TGTGCCAGCAGTTTAATAGCGCCGGGAGATACGCAGTATTTT	CASSLIAPGDTQYF
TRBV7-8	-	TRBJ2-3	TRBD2	TGTGCCAGCGCTAGCGGGAGGGCAGATACGCAGTATTTT	CASASGRADTQYF
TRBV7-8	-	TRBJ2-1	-	TGTGCCAGCAGCTTAGTCCCGGGACTTTACAATGAGCAGTTCTTC	CASSLVPGLYNEQFF
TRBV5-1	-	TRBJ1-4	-	TGCGCCAGCAGCACGACAGGAAGTAATGAAAAACTGTTTTTT	CASSTTGSNEKLFF
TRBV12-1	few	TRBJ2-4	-	TGTGCCAGCAGCTGGGAGGCCAAAAACATTCAGTACTTC	CASSWEAKNIQYF
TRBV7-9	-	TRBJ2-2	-	TGTGCCAGCAGCTTAGACCGCGTGAACACCGGGGAGCTGTTTTTT	CASSLDRVNTGELFF
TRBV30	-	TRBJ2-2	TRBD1	TGTGCCTGGAGTAGGGGGTACGTCTTTGGACAGGGTGAAAACACCGGGGAGCTGTTTTTT	CAWSRGYVFGQGENTGELFF
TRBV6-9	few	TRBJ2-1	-	TGTGCCAGCAGTTACGGCCTAGCTATAAATGAGCAGTTCTTC	CASSYGLAINEQFF
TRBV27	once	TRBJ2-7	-	TGTGCCAGCAGTTTACTAGGGGCACGTCGGGAGCAGTACTTC	CASSLLGARREQYF
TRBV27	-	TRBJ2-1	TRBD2	TGTGCCAGCAGCCAGGGACTAGCGGGAATGTCCTACAATGAGCAGTTCTTC	CASSQGLAGMSYNEQFF
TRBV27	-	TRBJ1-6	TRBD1	TGTGCCAGCAGTCCCGCTGGACAGGGGTTAAATGTTAATTCACCCCTCCACTTT	CASSPAGQGLNVNSPLHF
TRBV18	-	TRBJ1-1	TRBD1	TGTGCCAGCTCACCCCGACAGGGGGAGAACACTGAAGCTTTCTTT	CASSPRQGENTEAFF
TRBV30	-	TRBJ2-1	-	TGTGCCTGTTCTCATGACAGATACAATGAGCAGTTCTTC	CACSHDRYNEQFF
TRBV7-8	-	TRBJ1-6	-	TGTGCCAGCACCTACTCGGGGGGAGGATCCTATAATTCACCCCTCCACTTT	CASTYSGGGSYNSPLHF